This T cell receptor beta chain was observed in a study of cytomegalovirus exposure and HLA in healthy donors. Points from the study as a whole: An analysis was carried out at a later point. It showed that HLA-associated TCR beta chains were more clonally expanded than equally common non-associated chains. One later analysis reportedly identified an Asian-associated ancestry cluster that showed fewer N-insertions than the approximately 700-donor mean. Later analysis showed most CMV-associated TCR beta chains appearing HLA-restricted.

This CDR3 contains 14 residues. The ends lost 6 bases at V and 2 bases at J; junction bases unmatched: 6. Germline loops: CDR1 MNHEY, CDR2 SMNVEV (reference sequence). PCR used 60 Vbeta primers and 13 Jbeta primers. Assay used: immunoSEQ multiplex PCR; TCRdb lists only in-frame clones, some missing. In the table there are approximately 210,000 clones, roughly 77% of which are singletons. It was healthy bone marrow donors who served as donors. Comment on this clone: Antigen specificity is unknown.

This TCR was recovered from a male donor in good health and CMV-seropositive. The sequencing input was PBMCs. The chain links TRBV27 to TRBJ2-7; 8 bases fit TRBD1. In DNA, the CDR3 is TGTGCCAGCAGGCGGACAGGGAACACCTACGAGCAGTACTTC. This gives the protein CASRRTGNTYEQYF.